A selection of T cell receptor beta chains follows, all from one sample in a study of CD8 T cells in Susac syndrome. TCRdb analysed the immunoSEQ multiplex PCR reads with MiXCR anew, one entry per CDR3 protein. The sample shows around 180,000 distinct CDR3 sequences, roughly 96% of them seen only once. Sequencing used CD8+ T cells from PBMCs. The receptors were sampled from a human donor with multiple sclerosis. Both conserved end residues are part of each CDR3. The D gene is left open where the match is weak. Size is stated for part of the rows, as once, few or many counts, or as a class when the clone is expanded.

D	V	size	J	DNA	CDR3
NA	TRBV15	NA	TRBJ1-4	TGTGCCACCAGCAGAGATCCGGGTGGAGAAAAACTGTTTTTT	CATSRDPGGEKLFF
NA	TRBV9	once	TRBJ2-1	TGTGCCAGCAATCGGGCAGGGTCGGGGAATGAGCAGTTCTTC	CASNRAGSGNEQFF
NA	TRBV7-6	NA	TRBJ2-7	TGTGCCAGCAGCTTAGTTGGGCCCAACTACGAGCAGTACTTC	CASSLVGPNYEQYF
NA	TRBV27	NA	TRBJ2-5	TGTGCCAGCGTCAACCCGGCAGAGACCCAGTACTTC	CASVNPAETQYF
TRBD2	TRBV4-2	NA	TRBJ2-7	TGTGCCAGCAGCCGTATGACTAGCGGCTACTCCTACGAGCAGTACTTC	CASSRMTSGYSYEQYF
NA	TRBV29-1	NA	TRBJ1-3	TGCAGCGTTGACGGGGGCCCGGGAAACACCATATATTTT	CSVDGGPGNTIYF
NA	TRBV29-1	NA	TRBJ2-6	TGCAGCGTTGAGGGGACAGCCAACGTCCTGACTTTC	CSVEGTANVLTF
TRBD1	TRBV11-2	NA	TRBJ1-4	TGTGCCAGCAGCTTAGAGGGACAGGCTAATGAAAAACTGTTTTTT	CASSLEGQANEKLFF
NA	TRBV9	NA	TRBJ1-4	TGTGCCAGCAGCGTAGGTCAAGATGAAAAACTGTTTTTT	CASSVGQDEKLFF
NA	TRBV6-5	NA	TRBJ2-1	TGTGCCAGCAGTTACGGCCAGGGATACAATGAGCAGTTCTTC	CASSYGQGYNEQFF
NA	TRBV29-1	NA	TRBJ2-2	TGCAGCGTTGTGTTGGGTTGGGAGCTGTTTTTT	CSVVLGWELFF
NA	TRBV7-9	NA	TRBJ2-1	TGTGCCAGCAGACACACAGGCTACAATGAGCAGTTCTTC	CASRHTGYNEQFF
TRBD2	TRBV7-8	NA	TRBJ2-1	TGTGCCAGCAGCTTAGGGTGGGGACTAGCGGCTTACAATGAGCAGTTCTTC	CASSLGWGLAAYNEQFF
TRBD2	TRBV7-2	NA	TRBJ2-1	TGTGCCAGTTATAGCGGGGGCGGTGAGCAGTTCTTC	CASYSGGGEQFF
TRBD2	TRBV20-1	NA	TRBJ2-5	TGCAGTGCCACCCCACGACTAGCGGGGGGACTTGGAGAGACCCAGTACTTC	CSATPRLAGGLGETQYF